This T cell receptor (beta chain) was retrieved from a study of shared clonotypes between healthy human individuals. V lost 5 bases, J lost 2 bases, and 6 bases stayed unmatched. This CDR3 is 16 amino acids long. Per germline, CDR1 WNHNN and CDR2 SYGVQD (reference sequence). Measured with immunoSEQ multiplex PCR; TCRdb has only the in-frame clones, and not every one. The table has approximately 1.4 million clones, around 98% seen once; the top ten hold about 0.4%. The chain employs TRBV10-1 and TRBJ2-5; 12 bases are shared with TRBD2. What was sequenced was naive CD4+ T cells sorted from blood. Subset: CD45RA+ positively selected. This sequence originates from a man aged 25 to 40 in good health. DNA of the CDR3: TGCGCCAGCAGTTTGGGAACTAGCGGGGGGCAAGAGACCCAGTACTTC. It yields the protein CASSLGTSGGQETQYF.